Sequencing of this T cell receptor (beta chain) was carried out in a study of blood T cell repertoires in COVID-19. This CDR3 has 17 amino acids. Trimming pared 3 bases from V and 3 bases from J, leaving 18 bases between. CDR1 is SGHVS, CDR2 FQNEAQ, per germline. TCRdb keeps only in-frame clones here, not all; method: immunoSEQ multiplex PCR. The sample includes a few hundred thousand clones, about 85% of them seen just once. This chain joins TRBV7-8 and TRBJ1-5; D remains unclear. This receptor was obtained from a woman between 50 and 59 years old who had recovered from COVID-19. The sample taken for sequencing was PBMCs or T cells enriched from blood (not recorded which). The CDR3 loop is CASSLGGSSTLNQPQHF. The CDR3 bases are TGTGCCAGCAGCTTGGGAGGCAGCTCGACGCTCAATCAGCCCCAGCATTTT.